This T cell receptor (beta chain) stems from a study of PD-1 blockade in classical Hodgkin lymphoma. About the research overall: Patients in the cohort were put on intravenous nivolumab, 3 mg/kg every 2 weeks.

Profiled with immunoSEQ multiplex PCR; TCRdb holds only in-frame clones, not every one. This table has 30,000 or so clones, around four fifths appearing once. Study-wide points: Exclusion covered patients beginning nivolumab under 1 year post-ASCT. Repertoire difference causes, possibly disease activity or prior therapy, remain undefined.

Each patient's relapse followed autologous stem cell transplantation, and brentuximab vedotin exposure varied. Complete response, partial response or progressive disease made up the best responses. The V gene's germline CDR1 is SGHDT and CDR2 YYEEEE. V was shortened by 4 bases and J by 2 bases, with 15 bases between the two germline ends. CDR3 size: 15 residues. With regard to this clone: Its antigen is still unknown.

Sequenced material: peripheral blood mononuclear cells (PBMCs), taken at baseline. The chain uses TRBV5-6 and TRBJ2-5; tentative D call: TRBD2 (6 bases). This clonotype was obtained from a human donor with classical Hodgkin lymphoma. The chain's CDR3 is CASSRVASGQETQYF. In DNA form, the CDR3 reads TGTGCCAGCAGCCGGGTGGCCAGCGGGCAAGAGACCCAGTACTTC.